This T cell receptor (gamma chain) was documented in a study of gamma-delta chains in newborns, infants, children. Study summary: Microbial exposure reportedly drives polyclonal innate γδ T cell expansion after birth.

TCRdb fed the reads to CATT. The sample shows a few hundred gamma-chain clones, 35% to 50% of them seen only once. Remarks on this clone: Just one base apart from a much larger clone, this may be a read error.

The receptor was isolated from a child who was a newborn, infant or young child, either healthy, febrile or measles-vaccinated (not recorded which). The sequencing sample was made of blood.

This chain's CDR3 is CALWEVPKRLF. In nucleotides, the CDR3 is TGTGCCTTGTGGGAGGTGCCCAAGAGACTCTTT. No J gene was named, though the V gene is TRGV9. The CDR3 consists of 11 residues. Germline V gene lookup returns CDR1 GITISATS and CDR2 ISYDGTV (reference sequence).